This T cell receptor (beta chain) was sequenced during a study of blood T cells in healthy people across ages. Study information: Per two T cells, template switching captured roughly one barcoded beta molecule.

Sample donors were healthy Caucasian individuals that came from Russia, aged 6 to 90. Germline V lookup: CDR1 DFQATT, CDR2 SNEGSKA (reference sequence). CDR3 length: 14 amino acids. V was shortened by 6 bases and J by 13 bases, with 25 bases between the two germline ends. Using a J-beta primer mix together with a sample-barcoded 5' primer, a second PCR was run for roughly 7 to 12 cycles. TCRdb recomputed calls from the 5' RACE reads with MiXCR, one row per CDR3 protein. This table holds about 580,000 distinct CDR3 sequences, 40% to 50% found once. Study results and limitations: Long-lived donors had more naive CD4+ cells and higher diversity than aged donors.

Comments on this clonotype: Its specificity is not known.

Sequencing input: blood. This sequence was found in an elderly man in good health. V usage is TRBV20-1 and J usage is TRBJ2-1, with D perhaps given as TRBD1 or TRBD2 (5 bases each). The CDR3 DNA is TGCAGTGCCAGGACGTGGGGGATGTATGAGACCCAGTTCTTC. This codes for CSARTWGMYETQFF.